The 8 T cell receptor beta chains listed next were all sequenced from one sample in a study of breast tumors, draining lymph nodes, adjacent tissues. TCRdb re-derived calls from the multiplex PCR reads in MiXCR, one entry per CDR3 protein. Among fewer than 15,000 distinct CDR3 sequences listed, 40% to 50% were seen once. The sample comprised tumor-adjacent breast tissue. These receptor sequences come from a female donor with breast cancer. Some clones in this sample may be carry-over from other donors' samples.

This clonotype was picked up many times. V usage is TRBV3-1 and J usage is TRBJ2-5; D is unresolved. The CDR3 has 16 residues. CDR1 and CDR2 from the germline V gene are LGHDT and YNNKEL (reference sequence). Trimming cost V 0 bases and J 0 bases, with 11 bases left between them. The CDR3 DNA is TGTGCCAGCAGCCAAGAAGGCGGCAGTTACCAAGAGACCCAGTACTTC. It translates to CASSQEGGSYQETQYF.

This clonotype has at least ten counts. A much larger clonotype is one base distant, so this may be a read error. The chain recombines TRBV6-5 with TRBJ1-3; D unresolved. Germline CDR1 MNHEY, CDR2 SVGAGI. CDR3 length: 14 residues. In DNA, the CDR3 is TGTGCCAGCAGTCACTCGAGGCTTGGAAACACCATATATTTT. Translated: CASSHSRLGNTIYF.

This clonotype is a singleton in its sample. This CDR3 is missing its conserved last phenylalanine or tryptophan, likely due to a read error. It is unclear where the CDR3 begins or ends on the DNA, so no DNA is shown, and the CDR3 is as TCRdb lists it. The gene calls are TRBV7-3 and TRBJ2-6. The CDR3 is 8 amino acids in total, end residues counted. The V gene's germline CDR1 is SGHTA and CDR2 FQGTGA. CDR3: CASSLTTQ.

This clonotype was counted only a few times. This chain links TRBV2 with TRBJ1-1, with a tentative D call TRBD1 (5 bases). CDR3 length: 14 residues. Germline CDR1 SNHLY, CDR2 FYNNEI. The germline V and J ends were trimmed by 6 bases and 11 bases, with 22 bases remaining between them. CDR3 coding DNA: TGTGCCAGCAGGGAGGATGTCGGGGCCCCGGGGGCTTTCTTT. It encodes CASREDVGAPGAFF.

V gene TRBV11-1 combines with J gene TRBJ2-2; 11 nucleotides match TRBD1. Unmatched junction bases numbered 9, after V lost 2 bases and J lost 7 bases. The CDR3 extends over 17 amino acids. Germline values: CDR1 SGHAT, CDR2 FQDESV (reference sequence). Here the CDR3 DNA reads TGTGCCAGCAGCTTATCTGGGACAGGGGGTCGAGGCGGGGAGCTGTTTTTT. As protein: CASSLSGTGGRGGELFF.

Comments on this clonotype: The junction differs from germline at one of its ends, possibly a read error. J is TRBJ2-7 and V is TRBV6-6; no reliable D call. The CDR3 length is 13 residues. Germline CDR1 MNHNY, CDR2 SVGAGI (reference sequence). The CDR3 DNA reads TGTGCCAGCAGTTACTCAGTGGGCTACCAGCAGTACTTC. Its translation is CASSYSVGYQQYF.

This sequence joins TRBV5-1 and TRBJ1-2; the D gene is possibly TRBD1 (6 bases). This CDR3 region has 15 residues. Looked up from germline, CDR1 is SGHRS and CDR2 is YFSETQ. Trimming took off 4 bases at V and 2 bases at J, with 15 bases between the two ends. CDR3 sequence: CASSGGQGLNYGYTF. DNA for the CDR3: TGCGCCAGCAGCGGGGGGCAGGGGTTAAACTATGGCTACACCTTC.

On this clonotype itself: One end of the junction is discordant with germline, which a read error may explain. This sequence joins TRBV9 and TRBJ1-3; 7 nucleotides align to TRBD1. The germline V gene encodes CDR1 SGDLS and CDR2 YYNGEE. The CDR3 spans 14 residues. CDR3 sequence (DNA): TGTGGCAGCATCGTAGGGACAGTTGGAAACGCCATATATTTT. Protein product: CGSIVGTVGNAIYF.